The T cell receptor beta chain under discussion was sequenced for a study of tumor T cells in aggressive B-cell lymphoma (dated by TCRdb to the late 2010s). The library was made by the immunoSEQ multiplex PCR assay. TCRdb's version of the immuneACCESS table is confined to in-frame rearrangements and falls short of the full clone set. An unresolved V gene accounts for under half of the shortfall where checked; the remainder is of unknown origin. The sample table lists roughly 2,600 clones, over 80% of them with a count of one. The ten largest account for roughly 18% of the sample. This clone was detected only a few times. What this receptor recognizes is not known. No clone much larger than this one lies a single base away; base qualities are absent. Other DNA sequences in this specimen translate into the identical CDR3. CDR1 and CDR2 are drawn from the germline V gene: MNHNS, SASEGT. Trimming removed 11 bases from V and 0 bases from J, leaving 13 bases between the germline ends. The CDR3, cysteine through phenylalanine, is 14 amino acids long. Kept here is only the CDR3 DNA, which spans 42 bases and is read in frame from base 1.

The sequence joins TRBV6-1 to TRBJ2-2; the D gene is perhaps TRBD2, on 6 matching bases. This clonotype was obtained from an adult with diffuse large B cell lymphoma. The sample was tumor tissue. The DNA sequence reads TGTGCCGGGGGGTGGGACGCGAACACCGGGGAGCTGTTTTTT. Its protein is CAGGWDANTGELFF.